This T cell receptor beta chain is from a study of response to subunit inactivated influenza vaccine. Findings of the study overall: New T cells are recruited in small numbers by each seasonal influenza vaccination, according to the authors' suggestion.

TCRdb analysed the RT-PCR reads with MiXCR anew, one entry per CDR3 protein. The sample has roughly 700,000 distinct CDR3 sequences, about 14% seen once. This clonotype was counted a few times. The antigen is not known. Germline CDR1 GTSNPN, CDR2 SVGIG (reference sequence). The CDR3 extends over 14 amino acids. V shed 3 bases and J 5 bases; nucleotides not matched to a gene: 9. The starting material was PBMCs from blood, obtained 14 days before vaccination. This chain joins TRBV30 and TRBJ2-5; 7 nucleotides line up with TRBD1. This clonotype originated in a middle-aged man who received an inactivated influenza vaccine. The CDR3 DNA reads TGTGCCTGGAGCCAACAGGGGCAGGTTGAGACCCAGTACTTC. It yields the protein CAWSQQGQVETQYF.